This T cell receptor beta chain is drawn from a study of CD8+ T cells in alopecia areata. Study at large: The protocol delivered tofacitinib for 6 to 18 months, then withdrew it for 6 months. Study-wide points: Across lesional scalp, and particularly alopecia totalis/universalis, clonality surpassed that of normal scalp. Tofacitinib significantly lowered scalp clonality and expanded CD8+ clones among the top 100.

TCR sequencing used cDNA made by reverse transcription of extracted RNA. Profiled with immunoSEQ multiplex PCR; TCRdb holds only in-frame clones, not every one. This table holds around 120,000 clones, around 60% found once. From germline, CDR1 is SGHDT and CDR2 YYEEEE. V was clipped by 1 base and J by 3 bases, with 8 bases between them. This CDR3 region has 13 residues. The treatment denotes: oral pan-JAK inhibitor, 5-10 mg twice daily. The study team obtained lesional scalp punch biopsies and peripheral blood from alopecia areata patients. As regards this clone: Its target is unknown.

The input for sequencing was CD4+ T cells sorted from blood, taken at week 4, from a patient treated with tofacitinib. This clonotype originated in a human donor with alopecia areata. The V and J genes are TRBV5-6 and TRBJ2-7; no firm D call. CDR3 nucleotides: TGTGCCAGCAGCTTGTTTTCGCACTACGAGCAGTACTTC. Protein product: CASSLFSHYEQYF.